This entry lists 17 T cell receptor beta chains sequenced from one sample in a study of T-cell memory formation after mild COVID-19. TCRdb analysed the 5' RACE reads with MiXCR anew, one entry per CDR3 protein. The profile shows some 270,000 distinct CDR3 sequences, 15% of them singletons. The sequenced sample consisted of PBMCs or a T cell subset sorted from them (not recorded which). These receptors were obtained from an adult woman who had mild COVID-19 (a few samples of this study predate the infection). Cell type and time point are not known.

The chain recombines TRBV5-1 with TRBJ1-1; D is perhaps TRBD1 (6 bases). The CDR3 spans 12 residues. The germline V and J ends were trimmed by 4 bases and 10 bases, with 14 bases remaining between them. Germline CDR1 and CDR2: SGHRS and YFSETQ. The CDR3 loop is CASSLDGGRAFF. The DNA for the CDR3 is TGCGCCAGCAGCCTGGATGGGGGCCGAGCTTTCTTT.

This clonotype was seen only a few times. The rearrangement uses TRBV4-1 and TRBJ1-2; perhaps TRBD1 as D (5 bases). In germline, CDR1 is MGHRA, CDR2 YSYEKL. V lost 4 bases and J 4 bases, leaving 16 bases between the germline ends. The CDR3 loop spans 15 amino acids. CDR3 amino acids: CASSPMGLPGYGYTF. CDR3 coding DNA: TGCGCCAGCAGCCCTATGGGACTCCCCGGCTATGGCTACACCTTC.

This clonotype has ten or more counts. The chain carries TRBV7-2 and TRBJ2-7; TRBD2 aligns across 8 bases. Germline values: CDR1 SGHTA, CDR2 FQGNSA. J lost 5 bases, V lost 5 bases, and 11 bases had no gene match. This CDR3 comprises 15 residues. This chain's CDR3 is CASSISGISAHEQYF. CDR3 DNA: TGTGCCAGCAGCATTAGCGGGATCTCGGCCCACGAGCAGTACTTC.

This clonotype showed up just a few times. Here the CDR3 DNA reads TGTGCCAGCAGTTACGAAGGGAGGGGAAGGGGTAATGAGCAGTTCTTC. Amino acids: CASSYEGRGRGNEQFF. The V call is TRBV6-5, the J call TRBJ2-1; 7 bases are a match to TRBD2. Unmatched junction bases numbered 11, after V lost 2 bases and J lost 7 bases. There are 16 residues in the CDR3. Germline loops: CDR1 MNHEY, CDR2 SVGAGI.

The chain uses TRBV10-3 and TRBJ2-7; 10 nucleotides line up with TRBD2. CDR1 and CDR2 from the germline V gene are ENHRY and SYGVKD. Trimming cost V 4 bases and J 5 bases; bases outside gene matches: 8. This CDR3 has 15 residues. This CDR3 reads CAISVSSGSPHEQYF. In DNA, the CDR3 is TGTGCCATCAGTGTCTCTAGCGGGAGCCCCCACGAGCAGTACTTC.

This clonotype occurred a few times. This chain's CDR3 is CASRDRQETQYF. As DNA, the CDR3 is TGTGCCAGCAGAGACCGCCAAGAGACCCAGTACTTC. V usage is TRBV6-5 and J usage is TRBJ2-5, with D unresolved. V was pared by 6 bases and J by 1 base, with 6 bases between. Germline V gene data show CDR1 as MNHEY and CDR2 as SVGAGI. The CDR3 sequence is 12 residues long.

The chain combines TRBV29-1 with TRBJ1-1; TRBD1 matches at 8 bases. V lost 0 bases and J lost 11; bases outside the gene matches: 5. The CDR3 is 12 residues long. The germline CDR1 and CDR2 sequences are SQVTM and ANQGSEA. CDR3 region: CSVEEDRDWAFF. The CDR3 DNA sequence: TGCAGCGTTGAAGAGGACAGGGACTGGGCTTTCTTT.

The CDR3 nucleotides are TGTGCCAGCAGGGTACAGGGAGTAGGAGATCAGCCCCAGCATTTT. It is translated as CASRVQGVGDQPQHF. The chain carries TRBV6-1 and TRBJ1-5, with D maybe TRBD1 (6 bases). With 6 bases removed from V and 5 bases from J, the gap between germline ends came to 17 bases. The CDR3 is made up of 15 amino acids. Germline V gives CDR1 MNHNS, CDR2 SASEGT.

This clonotype was counted only a few times. V usage is TRBV2 and J usage is TRBJ1-2; D unclear. V dropped 8 bases and J dropped 4 bases, with 20 bases sitting between them. Germline CDR1 reads SNHLY; CDR2 reads FYNNEI. CDR3 length: 15 amino acids. In DNA, the CDR3 is TGTGCCAGCCTAGAGTCTTCGGGCAGTCCCTATGGCTACACCTTC. Translation: CASLESSGSPYGYTF.

CDR3 DNA sequence: TGCAGTGCTAGAGATTTGACTAGCGGGAGCGGTGAGCAGTTCTTC. Translated, it gives CSARDLTSGSGEQFF. This chain links TRBV20-1 with TRBJ2-1; 12 bases agree with TRBD2. Germline-derived CDR1 and CDR2 are DFQATT and SNEGSKA (reference sequence). This CDR3 is built from 15 residues. With V trimmed by 0 bases and J by 9 bases, 6 bases remained unmatched.

This clonotype has at least ten counts. The chain has TRBV19 and TRBJ1-6; tentatively, D is TRBD1 (5 bases). Deletions cut 4 bases from V and 7 bases from J, with 11 bases between. Germline CDR1 is LNHDA and CDR2 is SQIVND (reference sequence). There are 14 residues in the CDR3. The CDR3 sequence: CASSTTGGNSPLHF. The DNA of the CDR3 is TGTGCCAGTAGTACCACAGGAGGGAATTCACCCCTCCACTTT.

This clonotype occurred once. V and J are TRBV4-1 and TRBJ2-5, with 7 bases fitting TRBD1. This CDR3 comprises 15 residues. V trimming: 3 bases; J trimming: 1 base; junction bases outside the gene matches: 5. The germline CDR1 and CDR2 sequences are MGHRA and YSYEKL. The CDR3 is CASSQSGTAQETQYF. The CDR3 region has the DNA TGCGCCAGCAGCCAGTCCGGGACAGCCCAAGAGACCCAGTACTTC.

This clonotype was seen more than once but under ten times. J is TRBJ1-2 and V is TRBV10-3, with a tentative D call TRBD1 (5 bases). Germline assignment: CDR1 ENHRY and CDR2 SYGVKD. This CDR3 is 14 amino acids long. Trimming removed 3 bases from V and 2 bases from J, with 10 bases in between. The CDR3 nucleotides read TGTGCCATCAGTGAAGATGGGGGGAACTATGGCTACACCTTC. This codes for CAISEDGGNYGYTF.

This clonotype appeared a few times. CDR3 nucleotide sequence: TGTGCCACCAGTGACCGGAGATCGTCCCAAGAGACCCAGTACTTC. This translates into CATSDRRSSQETQYF. The chain is built from TRBV24-1 and TRBJ2-5; D not certain. Trimming left V 4 bases short and J 1 base short, with 12 bases between. This CDR3 region has 15 residues. Germline V CDR1 and CDR2: KGHDR, SFDVKD.

This clonotype was detected ten times or more. The V call is TRBV20-1, the J call TRBJ2-3, with 7 bases lining up with TRBD2. This CDR3 region has 14 residues. Germline assignment: CDR1 DFQATT and CDR2 SNEGSKA (reference sequence). J lost 2 bases, V lost 3 bases, and 5 bases had no gene match. In DNA form, the CDR3 reads TGCAGTGCTAGGGGCGGGGGATACACAGATACGCAGTATTTT. Amino acids: CSARGGGYTDTQYF.

In its sample, this clonotype was seen a few times. This chain connects TRBV5-1 to TRBJ2-3, with D unresolved. CDR3 length equals 15 residues. Trimming removed 4 bases from V and 0 bases from J, with 12 bases in between. Germline V gene data show CDR1 as SGHRS and CDR2 as YFSETQ. The CDR3 region is CASSLGTPSTDTQYF. CDR3 DNA: TGCGCCAGCAGCCTGGGAACCCCTAGCACAGATACGCAGTATTTT.

This clonotype has at least ten counts. The chain couples TRBV5-5 to TRBJ2-5, with 8 bases identical to TRBD1. Trimming removed 3 bases from V and 7 bases from J; junction bases left unmatched: 8. The germline V gene has CDR1 SGHKS and CDR2 YYEKEE (reference sequence). CDR3 size: 14 residues. The CDR3 sequence: CASSWTGTPGTQYF. CDR3 DNA sequence: TGTGCCAGCAGCTGGACAGGGACCCCAGGGACCCAGTACTTC. Using reference TRBV5-5 and TRBJ2-5 for the parts outside the CDR3, the full variable domain is DAGVTQSPTHLIKTRGQQVTLRCSPISGHKSVSWYQQVLGQGPQFIFQYYEKEERGRGNFPDRFSARQFPNYSSELNVNALLLGDSALYLCASSWTGTPGTQYFGPGTRLLVL.